The 32 T cell receptor beta chains reported below all come from one sample, sequenced in a study of blood T cell repertoires in COVID-19. Here immunoSEQ multiplex PCR was the method, and the copy in TCRdb shows in-frame clones only, minus some. The data contain roughly 40,000 clones, about nine tenths of them seen just once; the ten biggest clones take up roughly 6%. The sequenced sample consisted of peripheral blood. These receptor sequences come from a human donor in a cohort sampled during active COVID-19.

CDR3 sequence reads: CASSQDNRGAAGYTF. DNA of the CDR3: TGTGCCAGCAGCCAAGATAATCGGGGGGCCGCTGGCTACACCTTC. V gene TRBV3-1 (or the pseudogene TRBV3-2) combines with J gene TRBJ1-2; tentatively, D is TRBD1 (6 bases). V was trimmed by 0 bases and J by 7 bases, leaving 15 bases between them. The CDR3 runs 15 residues. Per germline, CDR1 LGHDT and CDR2 YNNKEL (reference sequence).

The chain uses TRBV14 and TRBJ1-5; D uncertain. In germline, CDR1 is SGHDN, CDR2 FVKESK. Trimming took 3 bases from V and 6 from J, leaving 9 bases between them. The CDR3 loop spans 13 amino acids. The CDR3: CASSQSRGQPQHF. CDR3 bases: TGTGCCAGCAGCCAGTCTCGAGGTCAGCCCCAGCATTTT.

The chain employs TRBV6-6 and TRBJ1-5; D is unclear. The CDR3 runs 12 residues. The germline V and J ends were trimmed by 2 bases and 5 bases, with 4 bases remaining between them. Germline-derived CDR1 and CDR2 are MNHNY and SVGAGI (reference sequence). CDR3 in amino acids: CASSYTDQPQHF. CDR3 nucleotides: TGTGCCAGCAGTTACACAGATCAGCCCCAGCATTTT.

This clone was observed once. The chain combines TRBV5-1 with TRBJ1-1; TRBD1 agrees at 9 bases. CDR1 SGHRS and CDR2 YFSETQ come from the germline V gene. V lost 0 bases and J lost 6; bases outside the gene matches: 9. CDR3 length: 16 amino acids. CDR3 DNA: TGCGCCAGCAGCTTGGGGACGGGACAGGGAATGGCTGAAGCTTTCTTT. This encodes CASSLGTGQGMAEAFF.

This clone was seen just once. V gene TRBV29-1 combines with J gene TRBJ1-2, with unresolved D. Germline V gives CDR1 SQVTM, CDR2 ANQGSEA. The V end lost 6 bases, the J end lost 0 bases, and 14 bases lay between the germline ends. This CDR3 region has 14 residues. This CDR3 reads CSVGGRLANYGYTF. CDR3 nucleotide sequence: TGCAGCGTGGGAGGGAGATTAGCTAACTATGGCTACACCTTC.

V usage is TRBV9 and J usage is TRBJ1-6; D perhaps matches TRBD1 (5 bases). Germline V gene lookup returns CDR1 SGDLS and CDR2 YYNGEE. This CDR3 comprises 17 residues. V was trimmed by 0 bases and J by 9 bases, leaving 19 bases between them. The CDR3 nucleotides read TGTGCCAGCAGCGTAGGGGGCCAAGGCCCAATATCTTCACCCCTCCACTTT. Protein product: CASSVGGQGPISSPLHF.

As DNA, the CDR3 is TGTGCCTGGAGCAGGTCCGGAAACACCATATATTTT. It translates to CAWSRSGNTIYF. V and J are TRBV30 and TRBJ1-3, with D uncertain. The CDR3 covers 12 residues. V lost 3 bases, J lost 4 bases, and 7 bases lay in between. Germline-derived CDR1 and CDR2 are GTSNPN and SVGIG (reference sequence). Together with reference TRBV30 and TRBJ1-3, the CDR3 gives the full variable domain: SQTIHQWPATLVQPVGSPLSLECTVEGTSNPNLYWYRQAAGRGLQLLFYSVGIGQISSEVPQNLSASRPQDRQFILSSKKLLLSDSGFYLCAWSRSGNTIYFGEGSWLTVV.

The CDR3 nucleotides read TGTGCCAGCAGCTTAGTTCCGGGAGGGGGGTACGAGCAGTACTTC. It translates to CASSLVPGGGYEQYF. The rearrangement uses TRBV7-2 and TRBJ2-7, with 8 nucleotides matching TRBD2. The CDR3 runs 15 residues. The germline gives CDR1 SGHTA, CDR2 FQGNSA. The ends lost 1 base at V and 4 bases at J; junction bases unmatched: 6.

This chain connects TRBV4-1 to TRBJ1-6, with 12 bases that match TRBD1. This CDR3 contains 17 residues. Unmatched junction bases numbered 10, after V lost 4 bases and J lost 9 bases. Germline CDR1 reads MGHRA; CDR2 reads YSYEKL. This chain's CDR3 is CASSRGTGGDLASPLHF. The CDR3 nucleotides are TGCGCCAGCAGCCGGGGGACAGGGGGCGATCTGGCTTCACCCCTCCACTTT.

The rearrangement joins TRBV10-3 to TRBJ2-1, with a possible D match to TRBD1 (5 bases). The germline V gene encodes CDR1 ENHRY and CDR2 SYGVKD. Trimming shortened V by 2 bases and J by 5 bases, and 10 bases separated the two germline ends. The CDR3 has 14 amino acids. CDR3 region: CAISEVDTHNEQFF. The CDR3 DNA reads TGTGCCATCAGTGAGGTGGACACCCACAATGAGCAGTTCTTC.

The chain combines TRBV15 with TRBJ2-7; 8 bases match TRBD2. Trimming cost V 5 bases and J 7 bases; bases outside gene matches: 10. CDR3 length: 14 amino acids. Germline CDR1 LNHNV, CDR2 YYDKDF (reference sequence). CDR3 region: CATSRGLAMREQYF. The CDR3 DNA is TGTGCCACCAGCCGTGGACTAGCAATGCGGGAGCAGTACTTC.

This chain connects TRBV7-2 to TRBJ2-7, with 8 bases fitting TRBD1. V lost 2 bases to trimming and J lost 2 bases; unmatched junction nucleotides: 11. The CDR3 covers 17 residues. CDR1 is SGHTA and CDR2 is FQGNSA in the germline V gene. This chain's CDR3 is CASSLRSHTQGAYEQYF. The CDR3 DNA reads as TGTGCCAGCAGCTTAAGGTCCCACACACAGGGGGCCTACGAGCAGTACTTC.

The chain carries TRBV4-2 and TRBJ1-5; D may be TRBD1 (6 bases). This CDR3 region has 16 residues. The V end was cut by 0 bases, the J end by 2 bases, with 11 bases between. Germline loops: CDR1 LGHNA, CDR2 YNFKEQ. The CDR3 sequence is CASSQEGAGGNQPQHF. The CDR3 DNA reads as TGTGCCAGCAGCCAAGAGGGGGCAGGAGGCAATCAGCCCCAGCATTTT.

The J gene is TRBJ2-3, the V gene TRBV7-2; the match to TRBD2 covers 8 bases. After removal of 5 bases from V and 0 bases from J, the junction contained 4 bases not matched to a gene. This CDR3 comprises 15 residues. Germline loops: CDR1 SGHTA, CDR2 FQGNSA. CDR3 amino acids: CASSLSSGSTDTQYF. Here the CDR3 DNA reads TGTGCCAGCAGCCTCTCTAGCGGGAGCACAGATACGCAGTATTTT.

CDR3 in amino acids: CASSLEGQGAQPQHF. The CDR3 DNA is TGCGCCAGCAGCTTGGAGGGTCAAGGGGCACAGCCCCAGCATTTT. V usage is TRBV5-1 and J usage is TRBJ1-5; D may be TRBD1 (5 bases). In germline, CDR1 is SGHRS, CDR2 YFSETQ. This CDR3 is 15 amino acids long. Trimming took 0 bases from V and 7 from J, leaving 14 bases between them. Together with reference TRBV5-1 and TRBJ1-5, the CDR3 gives the full variable domain: KAGVTQTPRYLIKTRGQQVTLSCSPISGHRSVSWYQQTPGQGLQFLFEYFSETQRNKGNFPGRFSGRQFSNSRSEMNVSTLELGDSALYLCASSLEGQGAQPQHFGDGTRLSIL.

The rearrangement uses TRBV5-1 and TRBJ2-3; TRBD1 agrees at 7 bases. Germline CDR1 is SGHRS and CDR2 is YFSETQ. This CDR3 has 15 residues. Unmatched junction bases numbered 5, after V lost 4 bases and J lost 0 bases. Written as DNA, the CDR3 is TGCGCCAGCAGCCCCTGGGGACAGAGCACAGATACGCAGTATTTT. This codes for CASSPWGQSTDTQYF.

The chain employs TRBV5-1 and TRBJ2-7; TRBD2 aligns across 8 bases. CDR1 is SGHRS, CDR2 YFSETQ, per germline. Germline trimming cut 4 bases from V and 4 bases from J; bases unmatched to any gene: 7. The length of the CDR3 is 14 residues. CDR3 coding DNA: TGCGCCAGCAGCCCGCCCAGCGGGAGTTACGAGCAGTACTTC. This encodes CASSPPSGSYEQYF.

V gene TRBV28 combines with J gene TRBJ2-5; 9 bases are shared with TRBD1. CDR3 size: 18 residues. J gave up 2 bases and V 4 bases, and 14 bases lay outside the gene matches. Germline V gives CDR1 MDHEN, CDR2 SYDVKM. The CDR3 DNA is TGTGCCAGCAGTTCGAGACTCAGGACAGGGGTAAGGCAAGAGACCCAGTACTTC. It yields the protein CASSSRLRTGVRQETQYF. Full variable domain (rest looked up from reference TRBV28 and TRBJ2-5): DVKVTQSSRYLVKRTGEKVFLECVQDMDHENMFWYRQDPGLGLRLIYFSYDVKMKEKGDIPEGYSVSREKKERFSLILESASTNQTSMYLCASSSRLRTGVRQETQYFGPGTRLLVL.

V is TRBV27 and J is TRBJ1-1, with D maybe TRBD1 (5 bases). Germline CDR1 and CDR2: MNHEY and SMNVEV (reference sequence). The CDR3 spans 14 residues. V was pared by 0 bases and J by 4 bases, with 9 bases between. CDR3 sequence reads: CASSLSSRGTEAFF. CDR3 DNA sequence: TGTGCCAGCAGTTTATCGAGTAGGGGCACTGAAGCTTTCTTT.

The V call is TRBV11-2, the J call TRBJ2-1; possibly TRBD1 for D (6 bases). The germline CDR1 and CDR2 sequences are SGHAT and FQNNGV. V was clipped by 0 bases and J by 0 bases, with 12 bases between them. The CDR3 spans 17 residues. CDR3 loop: CASSLDRGTTSYNEQFF. The CDR3 nucleotides read TGTGCCAGCAGCTTAGATAGGGGGACAACCTCCTACAATGAGCAGTTCTTC.

The chain combines TRBV3-1 (or the pseudogene TRBV3-2) with TRBJ2-7; TRBD2 might be the D (5 bases). The V gene lost 1 base and the J gene lost 6 bases, with 10 bases spanning the gap. Germline V gene sequence: CDR1 LGHDT, CDR2 YNNKEL (reference sequence). This CDR3 region has 13 residues. In DNA form, the CDR3 reads TGTGCCAGCAGCCAAGGGCTAGCAGGCGAGCAGTACTTC. This sequence encodes CASSQGLAGEQYF.

The chain links TRBV13 to TRBJ2-1, with TRBD2 matching over 10 bases. V lost 4 bases to trimming and J lost 0 bases; unmatched junction nucleotides: 12. The CDR3 has 19 amino acids. Looked up from germline, CDR1 is PRHDT and CDR2 is FYEKMQ (reference sequence). The CDR3 loop is CASSSLLAGTSSSYNEQFF. The CDR3 DNA is TGTGCCAGCAGCTCCCTACTAGCGGGGACGTCAAGCTCCTACAATGAGCAGTTCTTC.

The chain is built from TRBV27 and TRBJ1-1; possible D gene TRBD1, 6 bases. V shed 4 bases and J shed 4 bases, with 19 bases lying between them. CDR3 length equals 16 residues. CDR1 is MNHEY and CDR2 is SMNVEV in the germline V gene (reference sequence). The CDR3 sequence is CASSSRGGGGFTEAFF. Here the CDR3 DNA reads TGTGCCAGCAGTTCCCGGGGCGGGGGCGGGTTCACTGAAGCTTTCTTT.

The chain uses TRBV10-2 and TRBJ1-1; D gene unclear. Trimming shortened V by 8 bases and J by 4 bases, and 14 bases separated the two germline ends. The CDR3 totals 13 residues. Germline CDR1 reads WSHSY; CDR2 reads SAAADI. The CDR3 region has the DNA TGCGCCAGCCGTATACAGCTGATCACTGAAGCTTTCTTT. It is translated as CASRIQLITEAFF.

The genes are TRBV12-2 and TRBJ2-7; TRBD1, as called in the table, went unchecked against the DNA. TRBV12-2 counts as a pseudogene. The CDR3 is 17 residues long. The CDR3 DNA sequence: TGTGCAAGTCTACGCCCGAAGCGGGACAGGCCTACCTACGAGCAGTACTTC. Translated: CASLRPKRDRPTYEQYF.

This chain uses TRBV30 with TRBJ2-7, with D tentatively TRBD1 (5 bases). Germline assignment: CDR1 GTSNPN and CDR2 SVGIG (reference sequence). Trimming cost V 1 base and J 4 bases, with 17 bases left between them. This CDR3 has 15 residues. Written as DNA, the CDR3 is TGTGCCTGGAGTGACTTTAAGGGGTTGGGGTACGAGCAGTACTTC. Translation: CAWSDFKGLGYEQYF. The variable domain in full, completed from reference TRBV30 and TRBJ2-7, reads SQTIHQWPATLVQPVGSPLSLECTVEGTSNPNLYWYRQAAGRGLQLLFYSVGIGQISSEVPQNLSASRPQDRQFILSSKKLLLSDSGFYLCAWSDFKGLGYEQYFGPGTRLTVT.

This chain uses TRBV27 with TRBJ2-1; TRBD2 aligns across 8 bases. Germline values: CDR1 MNHEY, CDR2 SMNVEV (reference sequence). J gave up 7 bases and V 5 bases, and 13 bases lay outside the gene matches. CDR3 length: 16 amino acids. CDR3 DNA: TGTGCCAGCAGTCCCCCGGGGAGCGGGGGTAGAAATGAGCAGTTCTTC. Translation gives CASSPPGSGGRNEQFF.

CDR3: CASSYRHQGPGTDTQYF. CDR3 bases: TGTGCCAGCAGCTATAGACACCAGGGGCCAGGCACAGATACGCAGTATTTT. The chain has TRBV11-2 and TRBJ2-3; the D gene is possibly TRBD1 (6 bases). There are 17 residues in the CDR3. Trimming left V 4 bases short and J 1 base short, with 18 bases between. CDR1 and CDR2 (germline): SGHAT, FQNNGV. The full variable domain, completed using reference TRBV11-2 and TRBJ2-3, is EAGVAQSPRYKIIEKRQSVAFWCNPISGHATLYWYQQILGQGPKLLIQFQNNGVVDDSQLPKDRFSAERLKGVDSTLKIQPAKLEDSAVYLCASSYRHQGPGTDTQYFGPGTRLTVL.

This sequence joins TRBV6-5 and TRBJ1-5, with 9 nucleotides matching TRBD1. The CDR3 has 14 amino acids. The V and J ends lost 4 bases and 5 bases, in that order; junction bases with no gene match: 3. Germline V lookup: CDR1 MNHEY, CDR2 SVGAGI. The CDR3 region has the DNA TGTGCCAGCAGTTGGGACAGGGCGGATCAGCCCCAGCATTTT. It encodes CASSWDRADQPQHF.

V usage is TRBV5-6 and J usage is TRBJ2-5; 7 bases line up with TRBD2. CDR1 is SGHDT and CDR2 is YYEEEE in the germline V gene. The trim removed 5 bases at V and 5 bases at J, leaving 9 bases unmatched. This CDR3 region has 14 residues. Here the CDR3 DNA reads TGTGCCAGCAGTTTACCGGGAGGAGGGGAGACCCAGTACTTC. Translating gives CASSLPGGGETQYF.

The chain is built from TRBV11-2 and TRBJ2-7; 9 bases fit TRBD2. CDR3 size: 18 residues. Germline V CDR1 and CDR2: SGHAT, FQNNGV. Germline trimming cut 0 bases from V and 5 bases from J; bases unmatched to any gene: 14. CDR3 protein: CASSLDRAPGTSRHEQYF. The CDR3 DNA reads as TGTGCCAGCAGCTTAGATCGGGCGCCCGGGACTAGCCGCCACGAGCAGTACTTC.

The chain uses TRBV27 and TRBJ2-7; TRBD1 agrees at 9 bases. The CDR3 runs 15 residues. CDR1 MNHEY and CDR2 SMNVEV come from the germline V gene (reference sequence). After removal of 2 bases from V and 2 bases from J, the junction contained 4 bases not matched to a gene. The CDR3 nucleotides are TGTGCCAGCAGTTTAAAGGGACAGGGAGCCTACGAGCAGTACTTC. This encodes CASSLKGQGAYEQYF.